This T cell receptor (beta chain) was sequenced in a study of cytomegalovirus exposure and HLA in healthy donors. 60 Vbeta and 13 Jbeta primers were used in PCR. TCRdb keeps only in-frame clones here, not all; method: immunoSEQ multiplex PCR. In the table there are about 140,000 clones, 80% of which are singletons. Concerning this clone itself: Its antigen is currently unknown.

Germline V CDR1 and CDR2: MNHNS, SASEGT. V dropped 6 bases and J dropped 4 bases, with 18 bases sitting between them. The CDR3 consists of 15 residues. Study-wide results and caveats: Researchers counted 150 to 200 TCR beta chains as cytomegalovirus-associated. Equally common other TCR beta chains were less clonally expanded than HLA-associated ones, a later analysis found. The productive fraction for most TCR beta V segments was about 87% or about 30% in an earlier analysis.

This chain links TRBV6-1 with TRBJ1-1; D perhaps matches TRBD1 (6 bases). The TCR comes from a man younger than 45 in good health and CMV-seronegative. Sequencing used PBMCs. The CDR3 is CASRGHRDGSTEAFF. The CDR3 bases are TGTGCCAGCAGGGGCCACAGGGACGGTAGCACTGAAGCTTTCTTT.